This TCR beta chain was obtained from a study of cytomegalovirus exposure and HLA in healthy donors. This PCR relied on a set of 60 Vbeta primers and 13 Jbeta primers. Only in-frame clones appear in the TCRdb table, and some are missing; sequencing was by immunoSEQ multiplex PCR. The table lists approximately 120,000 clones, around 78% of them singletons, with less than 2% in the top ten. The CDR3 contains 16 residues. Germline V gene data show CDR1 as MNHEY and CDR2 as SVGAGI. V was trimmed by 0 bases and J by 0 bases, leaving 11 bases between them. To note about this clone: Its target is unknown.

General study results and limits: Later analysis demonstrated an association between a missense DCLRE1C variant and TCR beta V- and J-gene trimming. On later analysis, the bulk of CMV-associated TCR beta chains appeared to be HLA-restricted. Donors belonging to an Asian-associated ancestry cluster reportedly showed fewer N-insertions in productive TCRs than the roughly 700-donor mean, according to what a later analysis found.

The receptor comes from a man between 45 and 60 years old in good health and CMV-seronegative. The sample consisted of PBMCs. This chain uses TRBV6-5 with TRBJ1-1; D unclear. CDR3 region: CASSYSNSIMNTEAFF. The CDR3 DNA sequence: TGTGCCAGCAGTTACTCTAACTCGATCATGAACACTGAAGCTTTCTTT.